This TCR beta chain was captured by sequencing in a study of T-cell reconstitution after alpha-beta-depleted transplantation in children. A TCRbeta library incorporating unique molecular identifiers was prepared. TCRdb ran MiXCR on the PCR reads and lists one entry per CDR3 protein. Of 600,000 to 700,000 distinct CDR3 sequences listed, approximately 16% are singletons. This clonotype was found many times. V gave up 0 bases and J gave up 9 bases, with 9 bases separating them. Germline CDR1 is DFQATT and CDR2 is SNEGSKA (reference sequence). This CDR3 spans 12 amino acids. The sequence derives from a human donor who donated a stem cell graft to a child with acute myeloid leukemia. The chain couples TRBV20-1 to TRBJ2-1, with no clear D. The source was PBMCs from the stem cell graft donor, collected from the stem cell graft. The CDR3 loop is CSARDLRVEQFF. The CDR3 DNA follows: TGCAGTGCTAGAGATTTGAGAGTTGAGCAGTTCTTC.